The text below deals with one T cell receptor (beta chain). The data derive from a study of blood T cell repertoires in COVID-19. Germline assignment: CDR1 MNHEY and CDR2 SMNVEV (reference sequence). The CDR3 contains 15 residues. Trimming pared 6 bases from V and 6 bases from J, leaving 20 bases between. Sequencing was performed with immunoSEQ multiplex PCR; in TCRdb, only in-frame clones are kept and a portion is missing. The data show about 260,000 clones, approximately 80% seen once. The J gene is TRBJ1-2, the V gene TRBV27; possible D gene TRBD1, 6 bases. The TCR originated in a man aged 60 to 75 with acute or convalescent COVID-19. What was sequenced was peripheral blood. The CDR3 DNA reads TGTGCCAGCAGCCCCAACAGGGTTGGACTCCATGGCTACACCTTC. It is translated as CASSPNRVGLHGYTF.